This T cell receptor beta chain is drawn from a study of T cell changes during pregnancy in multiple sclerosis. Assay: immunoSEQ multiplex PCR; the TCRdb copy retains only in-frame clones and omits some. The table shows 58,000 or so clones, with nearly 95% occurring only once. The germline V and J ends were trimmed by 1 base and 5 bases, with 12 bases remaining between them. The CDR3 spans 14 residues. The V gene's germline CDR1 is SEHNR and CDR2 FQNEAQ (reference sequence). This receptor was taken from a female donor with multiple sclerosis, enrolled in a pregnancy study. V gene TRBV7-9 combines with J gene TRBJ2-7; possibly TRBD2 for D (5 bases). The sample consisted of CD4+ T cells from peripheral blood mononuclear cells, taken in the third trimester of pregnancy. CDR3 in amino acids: CASSLETKGNEQYF. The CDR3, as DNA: TGTGCCAGCAGCTTAGAGACTAAGGGTAACGAGCAGTACTTC.